The clone carrying this TCR beta chain was observed many times. Its antigen remains unidentified. The source of the sample is a study of neurological immune-mediated disorders. Study-level findings and limits: HTLV-1-associated myelopathy had the most TCR clonal expansion, while multiple sclerosis had the least, a level that fell below healthy controls.

This CDR3 contains 16 residues. V was pared by 0 bases and J by 4 bases, with 4 bases of the junction left unmatched. CDR1 is SGDLS, CDR2 YYNGEE, per germline. MiXCR, applied by TCRdb to the 5' RACE reads, yields one record per CDR3 protein. Among over 25,000 distinct CDR3 sequences listed, 12% were seen once. The rearrangement joins TRBV9 to TRBJ2-1; TRBD1 matches at 10 bases. This TCR came from a man between 60 and 75 years old in good health. Sequencing input: PBMCs. In nucleotides, the CDR3 is TGTGCCAGCAGCGTAGACGGACAGGGGGGTTACAATGAGCAGTTCTTC. Translated: CASSVDGQGGYNEQFF.